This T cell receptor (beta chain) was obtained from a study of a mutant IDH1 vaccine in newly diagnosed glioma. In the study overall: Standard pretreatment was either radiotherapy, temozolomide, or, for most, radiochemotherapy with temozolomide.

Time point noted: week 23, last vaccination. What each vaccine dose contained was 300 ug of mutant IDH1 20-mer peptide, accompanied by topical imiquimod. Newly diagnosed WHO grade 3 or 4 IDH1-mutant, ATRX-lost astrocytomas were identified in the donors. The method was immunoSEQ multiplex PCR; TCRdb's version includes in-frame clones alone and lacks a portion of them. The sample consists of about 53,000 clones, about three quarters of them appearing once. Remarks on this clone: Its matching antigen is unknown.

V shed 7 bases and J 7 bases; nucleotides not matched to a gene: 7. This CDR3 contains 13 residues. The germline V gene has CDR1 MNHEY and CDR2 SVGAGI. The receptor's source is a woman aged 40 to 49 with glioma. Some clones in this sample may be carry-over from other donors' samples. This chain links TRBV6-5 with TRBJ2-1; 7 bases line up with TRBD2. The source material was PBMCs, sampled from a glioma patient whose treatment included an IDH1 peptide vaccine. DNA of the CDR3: TGTGCCAGCAAGCCGGGACTACGAAATGAGCAGTTCTTC. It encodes CASKPGLRNEQFF.